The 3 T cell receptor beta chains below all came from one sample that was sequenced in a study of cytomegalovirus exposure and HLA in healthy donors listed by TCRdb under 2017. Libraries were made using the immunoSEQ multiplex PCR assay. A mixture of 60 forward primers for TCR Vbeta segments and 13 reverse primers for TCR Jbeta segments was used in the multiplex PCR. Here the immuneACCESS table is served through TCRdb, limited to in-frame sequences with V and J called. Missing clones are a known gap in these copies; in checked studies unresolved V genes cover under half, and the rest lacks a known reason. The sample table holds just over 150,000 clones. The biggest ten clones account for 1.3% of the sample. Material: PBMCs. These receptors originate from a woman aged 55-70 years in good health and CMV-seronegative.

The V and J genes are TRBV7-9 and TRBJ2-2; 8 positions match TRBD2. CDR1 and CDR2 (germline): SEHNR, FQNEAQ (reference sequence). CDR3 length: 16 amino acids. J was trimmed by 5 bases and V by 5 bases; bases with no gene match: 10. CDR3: CASSLRSTGGTGELFF. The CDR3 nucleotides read TGTGCCAGCAGCCTTCGGTCAACGGGGGGGACCGGGGAGCTGTTTTTT.

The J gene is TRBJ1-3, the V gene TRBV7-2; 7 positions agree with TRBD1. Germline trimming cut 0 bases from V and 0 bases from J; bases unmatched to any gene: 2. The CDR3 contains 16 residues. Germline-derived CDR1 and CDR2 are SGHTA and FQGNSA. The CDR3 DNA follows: TGTGCCAGCAGCTTAGCCCCAGGGGGCTCTGGAAACACCATATATTTT. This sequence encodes CASSLAPGGSGNTIYF.

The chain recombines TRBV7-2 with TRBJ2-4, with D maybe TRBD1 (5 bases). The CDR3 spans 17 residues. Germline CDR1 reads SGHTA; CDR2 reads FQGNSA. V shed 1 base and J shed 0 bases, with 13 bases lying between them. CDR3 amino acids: CASSLEGRALAKNIQYF. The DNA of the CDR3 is TGTGCCAGCAGCTTAGAGGGCAGGGCCCTAGCCAAAAACATTCAGTACTTC.